What follows are 24 T cell receptor beta chains derived from one specimen sequenced in a study of blood T cell repertoires in COVID-19. Clones were read by immunoSEQ multiplex PCR, and TCRdb kept only the in-frame ones, dropping some. The table includes 350,000 to 400,000 clones, approximately 87% detected once. Sequencing was performed on PBMCs or T cells enriched from blood (not recorded which). The receptor source for this set is a woman aged 30 to 39 with acute COVID-19.

The V and J genes are TRBV7-2 and TRBJ1-2; maybe TRBD1 (6 bases). The CDR3 totals 14 residues. Germline V gives CDR1 SGHTA, CDR2 FQGNSA. The germline V and J ends were trimmed by 4 bases and 4 bases, with 13 bases remaining between them. In nucleotides, the CDR3 is TGTGCCAGCAGCTCCTTGGACAGATTCTATGGCTACACCTTC. As protein: CASSSLDRFYGYTF.

The chain carries TRBV15 and TRBJ1-4; D is unclear. CDR3 length: 14 residues. CDR1 and CDR2 from the germline V gene are LNHNV and YYDKDF (reference sequence). V lost 0 bases to trimming and J lost 7 bases, with 9 bases between them. CDR3 loop: CATSRDLGREKLFF. In nucleotides, the CDR3 is TGTGCCACCAGCAGAGATCTCGGTCGTGAAAAACTGTTTTTT.

V usage is TRBV11-1 and J usage is TRBJ1-1; a possible D gene is TRBD1 (5 bases). The CDR3 is 15 residues long. Trimming shortened V by 5 bases and J by 0 bases, and 13 bases separated the two germline ends. Germline V gives CDR1 SGHAT, CDR2 FQDESV (reference sequence). This chain's CDR3 is CASSPRQLMNTEAFF. In DNA, the CDR3 is TGTGCCAGCAGCCCCAGACAGCTAATGAACACTGAAGCTTTCTTT.

V usage is TRBV7-2 and J usage is TRBJ2-3, with TRBD1 identical over 9 bases. This CDR3 has 14 amino acids. Germline CDR1 and CDR2: SGHTA and FQGNSA. V lost 1 base, J lost 4 bases, and 0 bases stayed unmatched. The CDR3 DNA reads TGTGCCAGCAGCTTAGGGACAGGGGCAGATACGCAGTATTTT. Its translation is CASSLGTGADTQYF. The full variable domain, rest sourced from reference TRBV7-2 and TRBJ2-3, is GAGVSQSPSNKVTEKGKDVELRCDPISGHTALYWYRQSLGQGLEFLIYFQGNSAPDKSGLPSDRFSAERTGGSVSTLTIQRTQQEDSAVYLCASSLGTGADTQYFGPGTRLTVL.

V is TRBV20-1 and J is TRBJ2-1; D is possibly TRBD1 (5 bases). Germline assignment: CDR1 DFQATT and CDR2 SNEGSKA (reference sequence). V was cut by 3 bases and J by 7 bases, with 13 bases left in between. This CDR3 is 13 amino acids long. CDR3 nucleotide sequence: TGCAGTGCTAGTTGGGGCCAACGAAATGAGCAGTTCTTC. Its translation: CSASWGQRNEQFF.

The rearrangement joins TRBV7-3 to TRBJ2-3; 16 bases are a match to TRBD2. With V trimmed by 5 bases and J by 12 bases, 5 bases remained unmatched. The CDR3 extends over 14 amino acids. Germline values: CDR1 SGHTA, CDR2 FQGTGA. For the CDR3, the DNA is TGTGCCAGCAGCCCCGGGACTAGCGGGGGGGGTCAGTATTTT. Encoded protein: CASSPGTSGGGQYF.

J is TRBJ2-7 and V is TRBV24-1, with TRBD2 matching 13 bases. Germline assignment: CDR1 KGHDR and CDR2 SFDVKD. CDR3 size: 15 residues. V was pared by 4 bases and J by 3 bases, with 2 bases of the junction left unmatched. CDR3 residues: CATSDRTSGGYEQYF. The CDR3 DNA follows: TGTGCCACCAGTGACCGGACTAGCGGGGGCTACGAGCAGTACTTC.

The V gene is TRBV5-6, the J gene TRBJ1-3, with a possible D match to TRBD1 (6 bases). The V gene lost 3 bases and the J gene lost 2 bases, with 12 bases spanning the gap. Germline V gene lookup returns CDR1 SGHDT and CDR2 YYEEEE. The CDR3 totals 15 residues. Written as DNA, the CDR3 is TGTGCCAGCAGCTCTAACAGGGTCGCTGGAAACACCATATATTTT. Protein sequence: CASSSNRVAGNTIYF.

The J gene is TRBJ1-6, the V gene TRBV5-6; no clear D. Per the germline V gene, CDR1 is SGHDT and CDR2 is YYEEEE. V was trimmed by 7 bases and J by 7 bases, leaving 15 bases between them. This CDR3 is 14 amino acids long. CDR3 sequence: CASSIDTLNSPLHF. DNA of the CDR3: TGTGCCAGCTCCATCGACACGCTGAATTCACCCCTCCACTTT.

This clone was seen once. The rearrangement links TRBV6-2 or TRBV6-3 to TRBJ1-6, with D possibly being TRBD1 (5 bases). V lost 3 bases and J 9 bases, leaving 18 bases between the germline ends. This CDR3 is built from 16 residues. CDR1 is MNHEY, CDR2 SVGEGT, per germline. The CDR3 here is CASSYRQGGIGSPLHF. CDR3 coding DNA: TGTGCCAGCAGTTATCGGCAGGGTGGTATCGGTTCACCCCTCCACTTT.

The gene calls are TRBV29-1 and TRBJ2-1, with 10 bases lining up with TRBD2. The CDR3 has 15 residues. V trimming: 8 bases; J trimming: 1 base; junction bases outside the gene matches: 8. Germline V gene lookup returns CDR1 SQVTM and CDR2 ANQGSEA. The DNA for the CDR3 is TGCAGCATCATTAGCGGGGGGTGGTCCTACAATGAGCAGTTCTTC. Translation gives CSIISGGWSYNEQFF.

The chain couples TRBV3-1 (or the pseudogene TRBV3-2) to TRBJ2-1; D unclear. The V gene's germline CDR1 is LGHDT and CDR2 YNNKEL (reference sequence). The CDR3 totals 13 residues. V gave up 0 bases and J gave up 4 bases, with 4 bases separating them. CDR3 sequence: CASSQDFYNEQFF. The CDR3 DNA reads TGTGCCAGCAGCCAAGACTTTTACAATGAGCAGTTCTTC.

The CDR3 DNA reads as TGTGCCATCAGCGACCCTCTCCGGGACAGAAAAACTGGAAACATTCAGTACTTC. Its protein is CAISDPLRDRKTGNIQYF. V gene TRBV10-3 combines with J gene TRBJ2-4, with 7 positions matching TRBD1. CDR3 length: 18 residues. V lost 6 bases, J lost 6 bases, and 20 bases stayed unmatched. Per the germline V gene, CDR1 is ENHRY and CDR2 is SYGVKD.

The CDR3 sequence is CASSLRRWSEQYF. In nucleotides, the CDR3 is TGTGCCAGCAGCTTAAGGCGTTGGAGCGAGCAGTACTTC. The V call is TRBV11-3, the J call TRBJ2-7; D remains unclear. The CDR3 extends over 13 amino acids. CDR1 is SGHNT, CDR2 YENEEA, per germline. V gave up 2 bases and J gave up 6 bases, with 11 bases separating them.

J is TRBJ2-1 and V is TRBV3-1 (or the pseudogene TRBV3-2); no firm D call. V lost 2 bases, J lost 4 bases, and 15 bases lay in between. The CDR3 has 16 residues. Germline loops: CDR1 LGHDT, CDR2 YNNKEL (reference sequence). CDR3 sequence: CASSQFPQSSYNEQFF. CDR3 nucleotide sequence: TGTGCCAGCAGCCAATTCCCGCAAAGTAGTTACAATGAGCAGTTCTTC.

This chain connects TRBV7-9 to TRBJ2-5, with 7 bases identical to TRBD2. The CDR3 extends over 15 amino acids. The V gene end was trimmed by 0 bases and the J gene end by 7 bases; junction bases not matched to a gene: 8. Germline V gene lookup returns CDR1 SEHNR and CDR2 FQNEAQ (reference sequence). CDR3 DNA: TGTGCCAGCAGCTTAGCTGTCGCAGGGAGGGGGACCCAGTACTTC. Its translation is CASSLAVAGRGTQYF.

V usage is TRBV6-5 and J usage is TRBJ1-2, with D perhaps matching TRBD1 (5 bases). Germline V CDR1 and CDR2: MNHEY, SVGAGI. CDR3 length: 14 amino acids. V was clipped by 6 bases and J by 1 base, with 12 bases between them. The CDR3 reads CASRSPGVNYGYTF. DNA for the CDR3: TGTGCCAGCAGAAGTCCGGGGGTTAACTATGGCTACACCTTC.

The chain recombines TRBV10-2 with TRBJ2-7; possible D gene TRBD1, 7 bases. The germline gives CDR1 WSHSY, CDR2 SAAADI. V shed 4 bases and J shed 4 bases, with 26 bases lying between them. The CDR3 contains 18 residues. The CDR3 reads CASSGGQTTLRGTYEQYF. CDR3 nucleotides: TGCGCCAGCAGTGGGGGACAGACCACACTTCGGGGGACTTACGAGCAGTACTTC.

This clone has a count of ten or more. The rearrangement links TRBV2 to TRBJ1-5, with 10 bases identical to TRBD1. J lost 6 bases, V lost 3 bases, and 2 bases had no gene match. Per the germline V gene, CDR1 is SNHLY and CDR2 is FYNNEI. CDR3 length equals 14 residues. The CDR3 DNA sequence: TGTGCCAGCAGTGAGACAGGGGGCAGTCAGCCCCAGCATTTT. Translated: CASSETGGSQPQHF.

The chain has TRBV19 and TRBJ1-6; possibly TRBD1 for D (6 bases). The CDR3 covers 15 residues. The V gene's germline CDR1 is LNHDA and CDR2 SQIVND (reference sequence). V was trimmed by 5 bases and J by 7 bases, leaving 15 bases between them. The CDR3 spells CASSVDQGKNSPLHF. The CDR3 DNA sequence: TGTGCCAGTAGTGTCGATCAGGGGAAAAATTCACCCCTCCACTTT. The entire variable domain, with the rest obtained from reference TRBV19 and TRBJ1-6, is as follows: DGGITQSPKYLFRKEGQNVTLSCEQNLNHDAMYWYRQDPGQGLRLIYYSQIVNDFQKGDIAEGYSVSREKKESFPLTVTSAQKNPTAFYLCASSVDQGKNSPLHFGNGTRLTVT.

This chain links TRBV6-4 with TRBJ1-5; D may be TRBD1 (5 bases). The germline CDR1 and CDR2 sequences are MRHNA and SNTAGT. The CDR3 extends over 17 amino acids. With 7 bases removed from V and 0 bases from J, the gap between germline ends came to 19 bases. The chain's CDR3 is CASTRQPRGYSNQPQHF. The CDR3 DNA reads TGTGCCAGCACTCGACAGCCCCGGGGGTATAGCAATCAGCCCCAGCATTTT.

This clone was seen a single time. The chain employs TRBV5-1 and TRBJ1-1; D unclear. V lost 0 bases and J 5 bases, leaving 11 bases between the germline ends. The germline V gene encodes CDR1 SGHRS and CDR2 YFSETQ. This CDR3 has 14 amino acids. CDR3 region: CASSLAAGSTEAFF. In DNA form, the CDR3 reads TGCGCCAGCAGCTTGGCCGCAGGATCAACTGAAGCTTTCTTT. Together with reference TRBV5-1 and TRBJ1-1, the CDR3 gives the full variable domain: KAGVTQTPRYLIKTRGQQVTLSCSPISGHRSVSWYQQTPGQGLQFLFEYFSETQRNKGNFPGRFSGRQFSNSRSEMNVSTLELGDSALYLCASSLAAGSTEAFFGQGTRLTVV.

CDR3 in amino acids: CASARRDFNQPQHF. The DNA for the CDR3 is TGTGCCAGCGCCAGACGGGACTTTAATCAGCCCCAGCATTTT. The rearrangement joins TRBV2 to TRBJ1-5, with a weak D call TRBD1 (5 bases). The CDR3 is 14 residues long. V was clipped by 8 bases and J by 4 bases, with 15 bases between them. Germline CDR1 reads SNHLY; CDR2 reads FYNNEI.

This clone appeared a single time. The CDR3 sequence is CASSYFRGRKADGYTF. The DNA for the CDR3 is TGTGCCAGCAGTTACTTCAGGGGGCGGAAGGCAGATGGCTACACCTTC. The chain carries TRBV6-5 and TRBJ1-2; 8 nucleotides match TRBD1. J was trimmed by 6 bases and V by 1 base; bases with no gene match: 10. The CDR3 consists of 16 residues. Germline-derived CDR1 and CDR2 are MNHEY and SVGAGI.